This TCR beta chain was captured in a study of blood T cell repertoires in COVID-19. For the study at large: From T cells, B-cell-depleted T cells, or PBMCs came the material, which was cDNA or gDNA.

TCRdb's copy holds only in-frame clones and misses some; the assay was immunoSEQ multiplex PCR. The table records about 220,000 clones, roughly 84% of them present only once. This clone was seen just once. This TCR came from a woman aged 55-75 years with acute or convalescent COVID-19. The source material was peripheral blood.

Here the CDR3 reads CASSQKLKRGLPNTEAFF. The CDR3 DNA reads TGTGCCAGCAGCCAAAAACTTAAGCGGGGCCTCCCGAACACTGAAGCTTTCTTT. The chain uses TRBV7-9 and TRBJ1-1, with D possibly matching TRBD1 (5 bases). Germline assignment: CDR1 SEHNR and CDR2 FQNEAQ (reference sequence). V gave up 5 bases and J gave up 1 base, with 23 bases separating them. CDR3 length equals 18 residues.